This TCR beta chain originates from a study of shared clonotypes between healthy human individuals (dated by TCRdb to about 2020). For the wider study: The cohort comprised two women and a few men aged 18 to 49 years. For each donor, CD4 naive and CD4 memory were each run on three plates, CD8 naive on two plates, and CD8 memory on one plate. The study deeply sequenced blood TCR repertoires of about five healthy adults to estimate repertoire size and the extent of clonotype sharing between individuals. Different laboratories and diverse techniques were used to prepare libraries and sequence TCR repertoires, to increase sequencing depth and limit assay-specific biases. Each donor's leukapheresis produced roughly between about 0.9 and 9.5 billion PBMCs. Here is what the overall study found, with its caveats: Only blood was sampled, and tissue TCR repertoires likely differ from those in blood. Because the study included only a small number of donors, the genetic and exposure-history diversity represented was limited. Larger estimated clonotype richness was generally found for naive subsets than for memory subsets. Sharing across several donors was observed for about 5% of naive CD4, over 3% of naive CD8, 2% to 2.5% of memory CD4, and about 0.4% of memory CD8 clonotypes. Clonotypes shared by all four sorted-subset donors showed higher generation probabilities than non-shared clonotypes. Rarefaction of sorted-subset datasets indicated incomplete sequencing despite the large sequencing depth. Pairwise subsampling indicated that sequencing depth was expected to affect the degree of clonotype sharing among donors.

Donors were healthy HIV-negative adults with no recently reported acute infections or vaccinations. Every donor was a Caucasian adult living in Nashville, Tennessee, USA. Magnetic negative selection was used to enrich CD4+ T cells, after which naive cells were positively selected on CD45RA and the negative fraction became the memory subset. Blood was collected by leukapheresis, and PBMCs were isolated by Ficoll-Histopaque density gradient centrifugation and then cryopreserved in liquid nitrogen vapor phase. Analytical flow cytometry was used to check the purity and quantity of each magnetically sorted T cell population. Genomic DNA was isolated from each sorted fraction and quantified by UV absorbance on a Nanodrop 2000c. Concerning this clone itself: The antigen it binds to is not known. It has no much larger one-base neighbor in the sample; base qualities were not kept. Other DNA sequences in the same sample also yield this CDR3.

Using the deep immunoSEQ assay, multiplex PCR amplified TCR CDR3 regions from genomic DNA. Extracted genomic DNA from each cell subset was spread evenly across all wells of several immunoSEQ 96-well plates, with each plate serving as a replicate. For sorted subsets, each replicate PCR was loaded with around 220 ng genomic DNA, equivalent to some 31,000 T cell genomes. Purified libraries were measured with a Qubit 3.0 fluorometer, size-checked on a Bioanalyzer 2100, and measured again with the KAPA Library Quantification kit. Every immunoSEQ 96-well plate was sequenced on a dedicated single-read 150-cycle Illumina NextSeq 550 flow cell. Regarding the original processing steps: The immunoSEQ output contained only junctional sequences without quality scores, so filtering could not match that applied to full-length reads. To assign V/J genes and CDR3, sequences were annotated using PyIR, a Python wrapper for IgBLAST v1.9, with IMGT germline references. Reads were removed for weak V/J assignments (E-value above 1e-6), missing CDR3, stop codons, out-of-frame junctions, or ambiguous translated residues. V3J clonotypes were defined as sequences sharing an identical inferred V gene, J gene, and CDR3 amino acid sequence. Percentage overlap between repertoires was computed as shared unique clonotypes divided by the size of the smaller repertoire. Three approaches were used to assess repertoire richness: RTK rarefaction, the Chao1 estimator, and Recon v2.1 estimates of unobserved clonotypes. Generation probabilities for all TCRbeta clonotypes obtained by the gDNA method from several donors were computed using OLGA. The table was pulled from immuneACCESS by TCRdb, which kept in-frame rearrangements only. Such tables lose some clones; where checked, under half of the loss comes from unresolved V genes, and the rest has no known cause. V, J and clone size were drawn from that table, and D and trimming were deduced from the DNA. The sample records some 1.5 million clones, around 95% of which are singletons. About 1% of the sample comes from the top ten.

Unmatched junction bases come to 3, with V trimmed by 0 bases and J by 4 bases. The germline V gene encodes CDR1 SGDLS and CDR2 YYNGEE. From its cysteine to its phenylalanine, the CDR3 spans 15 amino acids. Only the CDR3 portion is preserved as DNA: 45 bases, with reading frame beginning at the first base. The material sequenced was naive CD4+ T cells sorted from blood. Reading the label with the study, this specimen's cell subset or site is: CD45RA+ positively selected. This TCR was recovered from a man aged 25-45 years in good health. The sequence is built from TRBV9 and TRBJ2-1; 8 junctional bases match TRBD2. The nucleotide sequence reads TGTGCCAGCAGCGTAGACCCTAGCGGGTACAATGAGCAGTTCTTC. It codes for CASSVDPSGYNEQFF.